This TCR beta chain was retrieved from a study of T cell repertoires in ileal Crohn's disease. Study background: About half of patients got postoperative therapy: about a dozen thiopurines, approximately 18 anti-TNF.

Germline-derived CDR1 and CDR2 are SGHNT and YENEEA. The CDR3 has 15 residues. V shed 2 bases and J shed 4 bases, with 11 bases lying between them. This clone has a handful of counts. The antigen is undetermined. Produced via immunoSEQ multiplex PCR; TCRdb's table is partial and in-frame only. This table has about 16,000 clones, about 66% appearing once. The study, taken as a whole, reports: High-frequency clones were more common in sorted CD8 than CD4 cells.

The chain recombines TRBV11-3 with TRBJ1-4; D gene uncertain. Sequences were obtained from ileal tissue. The TCR comes from an adult with Crohn's disease. The CDR3 spells CASSLSGNGNEKLFF. CDR3 DNA sequence: TGTGCCAGCAGCTTATCCGGGAACGGTAATGAAAAACTGTTTTTT. The full variable domain, with the rest looked up from reference TRBV11-3 and TRBJ1-4, is EAGVVQSPRYKIIEKKQPVAFWCNPISGHNTLYWYLQNLGQGPELLIRYENEEAVDDSQLPKDRFSAERLKGVDSTLKIQPAELGDSAVYLCASSLSGNGNEKLFFGSGTQLSVL.